This entry features one TCR beta chain sequence. How the authors handled the data: Counts of nucleated cells, estimated from reference gene primer amplification, were obtained. Sequencing used immunoSEQ multiplex PCR; TCRdb keeps in-frame clones, though not all of them. D and trimming come from the DNA, and the V and J calls and clone size come from that table. The sample consists of 150,000 or so clones, 65% to 85% of them appearing once. This record comes from a study of blood T cell repertoires in COVID-19. At the level of the study: Donors in the United States, Italy and Spain gave samples during acute or convalescent COVID-19.

Input material: peripheral blood. The sequence came from a woman aged 55-70 years with acute or convalescent COVID-19.

CDR3 in amino acids: CASSAQVNQPQHF. Here the CDR3 DNA reads TGTGCCAGCAGTGCTCAGGTCAATCAGCCCCAGCATTTT. This sequence joins TRBV12-3 or TRBV12-4 and TRBJ1-5; no clear D. The CDR3 sequence is 13 residues long. Deletions cut 5 bases from V and 3 bases from J, with 8 bases between.